The present entry profiles one T cell receptor beta chain with its context. This entry belongs to a study of blood T cell repertoires in COVID-19. Background on the study: The study drew acute and convalescent COVID-19 samples from the United States, Italy and Spain. PBMCs, B-cell-depleted T cells, or T cells were the source of the cDNA or gDNA that made up the material.

Authors' analysis steps: Amplification of reference gene primers was used by the study to estimate nucleated cell counts. Clones were read by immunoSEQ multiplex PCR, and TCRdb kept only the in-frame ones, dropping some. For V, J and clone size, that table is used; D and trimming come from the DNA. The sample shows about 670,000 clones, 75% to 90% of them seen only once. Germline lookup yields CDR1 MNHEY and CDR2 SVGAGI. This CDR3 region has 12 residues. Trimming shortened V by 5 bases and J by 9 bases, and 11 bases separated the two germline ends. The clonotype was recovered from a woman younger than 30 with acute or convalescent COVID-19. Input material: peripheral blood. V and J are TRBV6-5 and TRBJ1-5; D is unresolved. CDR3 region: CASSRGGGPQHF. Written as DNA, the CDR3 is TGTGCCAGCAGTCGGGGAGGCGGGCCCCAGCATTTT.